This entry describes one TCR beta chain. No antigen is known for it. Incorporated into the TCR beta cDNA libraries were unique molecular identifiers, which served to reduce PCR and sequencing biases. It was from roughly 1 to 10 million T cells that around 500,000 cDNA molecules came. TCRdb ran MiXCR on the PCR reads and lists one entry per CDR3 protein. The data contain 740,000 or so distinct CDR3 sequences, about 53% of them singletons. This sample is drawn from a study of post-analysis software for immune sequencing data. Study at large: Multiple sclerosis in the patients followed relapsing-remitting, secondary progressive and progressive-relapsing courses.

V trimming: 5 bases; J trimming: 7 bases; junction bases outside the gene matches: 10. In germline, CDR1 is DFQATT, CDR2 SNEGSKA (reference sequence). This CDR3 comprises 13 residues. Study-wide points: Samples prepared in the same batch strongly co-clustered by F measure. The study found TRBV5-6, TRBV5-1 and TRBV20-1 among five or six TRBV segments more frequent in patients than controls. Controls significantly exceeded multiple sclerosis patients in normalized Chao1 diversity.

The gene calls are TRBV20-1 and TRBJ1-1; 7 bases match TRBD1. Material: blood. This TCR was sampled from a girl between 10 and 17 years old with multiple sclerosis. CDR3 sequence: CSAALGQAYEAFF. As DNA, the CDR3 is TGCAGTGCTGCGCTCGGACAGGCGTATGAAGCTTTCTTT.